This T cell receptor (beta chain) appears in the sequencing data of a study of blood T cell repertoires in COVID-19. Study in general: Acute-phase and convalescent COVID-19 samples originated in the United States, Italy and Spain.

The germline CDR1 and CDR2 sequences are LGHNA and YNFKEQ. This CDR3 comprises 15 residues. V lost 0 bases, J lost 12 bases, and 8 bases stayed unmatched. Some clones are missing from TCRdb's copy, which holds only in-frame ones; the method was immunoSEQ multiplex PCR. Of roughly 280,000 clones listed, roughly 85% are singletons. This TCR was sampled from a woman in her 70s with acute or convalescent COVID-19. The V gene is TRBV4-2, the J gene TRBJ1-6; 7 nucleotides line up with TRBD1. Sample: peripheral blood. The CDR3 loop is CASSQDQGGWQPLHF. The CDR3 nucleotides read TGTGCCAGCAGCCAAGATCAAGGGGGCTGGCAACCCCTCCACTTT.